Given below is one T cell receptor (beta chain) in context. The length of the CDR3 is 18 residues. Germline loops: CDR1 WSHSY, CDR2 SAAADI. With the 5' RACE reads reprocessed, TCRdb shows one record per CDR3 protein and no DNA. The listing contains 300,000 to 450,000 distinct CDR3 sequences. This record belongs to a study of monozygotic twins with inflammatory bowel disease. Blood (less than 2.6 ml) was collected from every donor individually. The sequencing sample was made of blood. The gene calls are TRBV10-2 and TRBJ2-3; the D gene TCRdb calls, TRBD2, cannot be checked with no DNA. This sequence originates from a human donor with ulcerative colitis or Crohn's disease, or a healthy co-twin of an affected twin (not recorded which). This CDR3 reads CASSAGSSGGPITDTQYF.